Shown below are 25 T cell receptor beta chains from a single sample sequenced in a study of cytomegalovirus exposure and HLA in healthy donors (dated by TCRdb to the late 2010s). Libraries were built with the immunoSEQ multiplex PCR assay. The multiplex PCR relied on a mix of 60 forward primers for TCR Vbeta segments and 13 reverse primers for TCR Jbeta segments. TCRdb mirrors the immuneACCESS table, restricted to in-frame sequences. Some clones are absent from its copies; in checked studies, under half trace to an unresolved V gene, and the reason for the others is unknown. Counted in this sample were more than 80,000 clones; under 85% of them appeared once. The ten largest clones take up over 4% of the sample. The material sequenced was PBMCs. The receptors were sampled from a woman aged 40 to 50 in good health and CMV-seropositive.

CDR3 sequence reads: CARQTGWLNQPQHF. For the CDR3, the DNA is TGTGCCAGGCAAACAGGTTGGCTAAATCAGCCCCAGCATTTT. V usage is TRBV27 and J usage is TRBJ1-5; D is perhaps TRBD1 (5 bases). Trimming took off 9 bases at V and 4 bases at J, with 16 bases between the two ends. The germline V gene has CDR1 MNHEY and CDR2 SMNVEV (reference sequence). The length of the CDR3 is 14 residues.

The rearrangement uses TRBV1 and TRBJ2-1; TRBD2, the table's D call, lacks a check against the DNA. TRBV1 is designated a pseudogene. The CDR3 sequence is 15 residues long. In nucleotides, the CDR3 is TGCACCAGCAGCCAAGGACTAGCGGGCTACAATGAGCAGTTCTTC. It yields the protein CTSSQGLAGYNEQFF.

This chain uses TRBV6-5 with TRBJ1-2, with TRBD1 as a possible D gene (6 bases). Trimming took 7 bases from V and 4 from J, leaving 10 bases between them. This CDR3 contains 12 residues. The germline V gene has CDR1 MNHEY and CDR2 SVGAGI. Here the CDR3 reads CASNQGIYGYTF. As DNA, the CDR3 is TGTGCCAGCAACCAGGGGATCTATGGCTACACCTTC.

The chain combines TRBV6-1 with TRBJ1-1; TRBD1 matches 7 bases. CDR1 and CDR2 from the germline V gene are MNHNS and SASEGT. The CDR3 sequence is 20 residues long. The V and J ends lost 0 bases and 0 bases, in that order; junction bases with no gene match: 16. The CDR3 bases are TGTGCCAGCAGTGAAGCCGAGGGGGCGCTTCCCTTGTTTATGAACACTGAAGCTTTCTTT. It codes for CASSEAEGALPLFMNTEAFF.

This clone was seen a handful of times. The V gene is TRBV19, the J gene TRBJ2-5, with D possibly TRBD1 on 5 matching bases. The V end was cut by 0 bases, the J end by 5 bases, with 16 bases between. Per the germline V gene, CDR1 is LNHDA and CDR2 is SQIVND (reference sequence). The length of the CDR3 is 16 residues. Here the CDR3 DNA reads TGTGCCAGTAGTATAGATCACCAGGGTGGCTGGGAGACCCAGTACTTC. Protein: CASSIDHQGGWETQYF.

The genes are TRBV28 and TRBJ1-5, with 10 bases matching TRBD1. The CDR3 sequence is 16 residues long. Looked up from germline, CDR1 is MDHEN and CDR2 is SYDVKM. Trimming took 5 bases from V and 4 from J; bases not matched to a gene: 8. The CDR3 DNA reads TGTGCCAGCAGTCCCGGGACAGGGGTGGGAAATCAGCCCCAGCATTTT. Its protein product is CASSPGTGVGNQPQHF.

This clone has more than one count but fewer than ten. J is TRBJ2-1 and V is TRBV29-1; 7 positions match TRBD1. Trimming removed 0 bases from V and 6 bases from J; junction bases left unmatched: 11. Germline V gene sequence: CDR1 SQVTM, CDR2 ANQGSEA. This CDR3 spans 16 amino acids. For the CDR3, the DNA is TGCAGCGTTGAAGACCCGGGACAGTGGGTGTCCAATGAGCAGTTCTTC. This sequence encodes CSVEDPGQWVSNEQFF.

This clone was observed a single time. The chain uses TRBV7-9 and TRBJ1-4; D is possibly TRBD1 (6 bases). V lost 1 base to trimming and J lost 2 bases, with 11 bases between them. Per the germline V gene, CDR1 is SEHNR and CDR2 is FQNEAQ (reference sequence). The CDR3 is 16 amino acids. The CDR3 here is CASSLGFQGTNEKLFF. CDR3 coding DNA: TGTGCCAGCAGCTTAGGGTTCCAGGGGACTAATGAAAAACTGTTTTTT.

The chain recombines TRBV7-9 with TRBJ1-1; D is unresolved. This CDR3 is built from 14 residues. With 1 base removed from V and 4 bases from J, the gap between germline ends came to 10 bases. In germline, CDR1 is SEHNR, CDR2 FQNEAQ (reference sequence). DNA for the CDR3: TGTGCCAGCAGCTTAGTAAGGAGAGGCACTGAAGCTTTCTTT. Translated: CASSLVRRGTEAFF.

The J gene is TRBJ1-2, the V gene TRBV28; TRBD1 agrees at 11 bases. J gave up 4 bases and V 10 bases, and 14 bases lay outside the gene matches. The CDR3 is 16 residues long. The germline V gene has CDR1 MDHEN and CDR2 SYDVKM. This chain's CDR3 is CATSARGQGGGYGYTF. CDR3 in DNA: TGTGCCACCTCTGCCCGGGGACAGGGGGGGGGCTATGGCTACACCTTC.

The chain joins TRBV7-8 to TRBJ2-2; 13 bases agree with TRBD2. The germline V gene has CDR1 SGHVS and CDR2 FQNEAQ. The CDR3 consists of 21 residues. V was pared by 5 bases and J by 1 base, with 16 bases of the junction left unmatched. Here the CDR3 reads CASSGNPGTSGMIRNTGELFF. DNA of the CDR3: TGTGCCAGCAGCGGCAATCCCGGGACTAGCGGGATGATTCGGAACACCGGGGAGCTGTTTTTT.

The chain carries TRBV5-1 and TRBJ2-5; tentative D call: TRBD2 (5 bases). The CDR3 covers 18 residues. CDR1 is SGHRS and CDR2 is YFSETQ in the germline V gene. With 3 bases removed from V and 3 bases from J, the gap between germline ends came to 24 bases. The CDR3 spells CASSSRSGWVGVEETQYF. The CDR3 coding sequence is TGCGCCAGCAGCTCCCGATCGGGATGGGTTGGGGTCGAAGAGACCCAGTACTTC.

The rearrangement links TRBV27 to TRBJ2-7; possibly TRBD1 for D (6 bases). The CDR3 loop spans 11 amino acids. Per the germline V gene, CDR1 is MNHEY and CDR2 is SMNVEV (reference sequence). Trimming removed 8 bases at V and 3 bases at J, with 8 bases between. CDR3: CASSTGYEQYF. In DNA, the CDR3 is TGTGCCAGCTCGACAGGCTACGAGCAGTACTTC.

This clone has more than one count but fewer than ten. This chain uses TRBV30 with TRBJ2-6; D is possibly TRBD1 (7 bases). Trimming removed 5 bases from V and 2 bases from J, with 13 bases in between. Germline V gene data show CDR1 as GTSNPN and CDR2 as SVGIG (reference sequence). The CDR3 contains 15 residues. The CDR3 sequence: CAWDQGGTGANVLTF. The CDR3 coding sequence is TGTGCCTGGGACCAGGGGGGTACTGGGGCCAACGTCCTGACTTTC.

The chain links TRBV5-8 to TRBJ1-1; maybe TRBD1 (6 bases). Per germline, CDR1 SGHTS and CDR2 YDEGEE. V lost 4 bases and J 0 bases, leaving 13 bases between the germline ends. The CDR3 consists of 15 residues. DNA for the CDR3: TGTGCCAGCAGCGCCGAGGGGACATTGAACACTGAAGCTTTCTTT. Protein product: CASSAEGTLNTEAFF.

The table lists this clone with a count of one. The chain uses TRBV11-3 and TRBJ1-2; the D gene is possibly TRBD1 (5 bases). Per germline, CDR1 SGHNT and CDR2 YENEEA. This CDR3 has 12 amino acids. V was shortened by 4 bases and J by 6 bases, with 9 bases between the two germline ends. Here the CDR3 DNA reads TGTGCCAGCAGCTCAGGAGGGGATGGCTACACCTTC. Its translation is CASSSGGDGYTF.

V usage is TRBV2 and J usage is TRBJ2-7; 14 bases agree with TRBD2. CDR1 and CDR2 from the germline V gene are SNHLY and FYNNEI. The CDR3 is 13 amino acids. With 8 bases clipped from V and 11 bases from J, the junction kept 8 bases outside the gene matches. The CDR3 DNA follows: TGTGCCAGCGCGGAGGGACTAGCGGGAGTTAAGTACTTC. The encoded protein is CASAEGLAGVKYF. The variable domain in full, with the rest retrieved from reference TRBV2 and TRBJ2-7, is EPEVTQTPSHQVTQMGQEVILRCVPISNHLYFYWYRQILGQKVEFLVSFYNNEISEKSEIFDDQFSVERPDGSNFTLKIRSTKLEDSAMYFCASAEGLAGVKYFGPGTRLTVT.

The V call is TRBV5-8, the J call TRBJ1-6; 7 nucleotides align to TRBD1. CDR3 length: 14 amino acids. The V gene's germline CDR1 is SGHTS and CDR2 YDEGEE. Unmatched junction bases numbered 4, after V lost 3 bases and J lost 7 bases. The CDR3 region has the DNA TGTGCCAGCAGCTCGGGACAGTTAAATTCACCCCTCCACTTT. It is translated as CASSSGQLNSPLHF.

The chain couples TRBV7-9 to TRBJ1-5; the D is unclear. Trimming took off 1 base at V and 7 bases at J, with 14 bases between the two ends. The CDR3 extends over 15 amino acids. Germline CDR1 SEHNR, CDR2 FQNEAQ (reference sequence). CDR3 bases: TGTGCCAGCAGCTTAGGGCAGGAGGTGGGCCAGCCCCAGCATTTT. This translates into CASSLGQEVGQPQHF.

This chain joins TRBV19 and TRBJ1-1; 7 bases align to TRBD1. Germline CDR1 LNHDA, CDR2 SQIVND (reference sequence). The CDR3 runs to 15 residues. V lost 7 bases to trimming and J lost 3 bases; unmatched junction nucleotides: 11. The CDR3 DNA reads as TGTGCCAGTACGAGACTGGAGGGGGCGGACACTGAAGCTTTCTTT. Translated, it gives CASTRLEGADTEAFF. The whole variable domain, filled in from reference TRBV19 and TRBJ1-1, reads DGGITQSPKYLFRKEGQNVTLSCEQNLNHDAMYWYRQDPGQGLRLIYYSQIVNDFQKGDIAEGYSVSREKKESFPLTVTSAQKNPTAFYLCASTRLEGADTEAFFGQGTRLTVV.

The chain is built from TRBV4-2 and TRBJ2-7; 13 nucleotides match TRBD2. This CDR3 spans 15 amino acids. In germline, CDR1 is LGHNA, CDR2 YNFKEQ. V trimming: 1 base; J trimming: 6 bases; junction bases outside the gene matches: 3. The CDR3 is CASSQGTSGSSEQYF. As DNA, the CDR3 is TGTGCCAGCAGCCAAGGGACTAGCGGGAGTTCCGAGCAGTACTTC.

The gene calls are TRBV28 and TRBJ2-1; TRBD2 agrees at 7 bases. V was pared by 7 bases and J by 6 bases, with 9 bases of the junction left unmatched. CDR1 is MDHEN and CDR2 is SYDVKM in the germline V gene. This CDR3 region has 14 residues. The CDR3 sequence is CASIGGSRSNEQFF. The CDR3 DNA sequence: TGTGCCAGCATAGGCGGGAGTCGGAGCAATGAGCAGTTCTTC.

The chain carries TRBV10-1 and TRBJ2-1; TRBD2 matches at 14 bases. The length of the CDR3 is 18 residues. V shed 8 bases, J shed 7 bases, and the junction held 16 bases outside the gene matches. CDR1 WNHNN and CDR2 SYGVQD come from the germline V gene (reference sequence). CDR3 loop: CASGPGLAGVTRRNEQFF. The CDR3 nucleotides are TGCGCCAGCGGGCCGGGACTAGCGGGAGTTACGCGTCGGAATGAGCAGTTCTTC.

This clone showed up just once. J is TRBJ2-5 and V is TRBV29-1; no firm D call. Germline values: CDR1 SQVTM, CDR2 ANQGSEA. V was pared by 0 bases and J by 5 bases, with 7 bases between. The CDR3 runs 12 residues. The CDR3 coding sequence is TGCAGCGTTGAAGACCCCTTGGAGACCCAGTACTTC. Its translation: CSVEDPLETQYF.

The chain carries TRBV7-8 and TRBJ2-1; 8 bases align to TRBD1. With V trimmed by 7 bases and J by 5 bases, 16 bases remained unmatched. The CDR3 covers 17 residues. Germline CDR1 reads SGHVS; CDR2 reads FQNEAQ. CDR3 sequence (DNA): TGTGCCAGCAACCAGGGGGCCGGAGTGCTATCGGACAATGAGCAGTTCTTC. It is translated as CASNQGAGVLSDNEQFF.